A single sample gave rise to the 30 T cell receptor beta chains below, sequenced in a study of blood T cells in healthy people across ages. A sample-barcoded 5' primer and a J-beta primer mix were used in a second PCR of about 6 to 11 cycles. TCRdb fed the 5' RACE reads into MiXCR, producing one record per CDR3 protein. The sample shows more than 1.4 million distinct CDR3 sequences, about 43% of them seen only once. The sample consisted of blood. These receptors came from a woman younger than 30 in good health.

This clonotype has only a few counts. The CDR3 spells CASNHDTGGTYEQYF. The CDR3 DNA sequence: TGTGCCAGCAATCACGATACAGGGGGTACCTACGAGCAGTACTTC. The V call is TRBV6-1, the J call TRBJ2-7, with TRBD1 matching over 8 bases. Germline CDR1 and CDR2: MNHNS and SASEGT. This CDR3 has 15 amino acids. With V trimmed by 7 bases and J by 2 bases, 10 bases remained unmatched.

The rearrangement links TRBV3-1 to TRBJ1-4, with D perhaps TRBD1 (6 bases). This CDR3 has 15 residues. Looked up from germline, CDR1 is LGHDT and CDR2 is YNNKEL (reference sequence). Trimming shortened V by 2 bases and J by 6 bases, and 13 bases separated the two germline ends. This chain's CDR3 is CASSQWGRGDEKLFF. The CDR3 DNA sequence: TGTGCCAGCAGCCAATGGGGCAGGGGAGATGAAAAACTGTTTTTT.

This clonotype was seen only a few times. The chain carries TRBV7-3 and TRBJ1-1; 7 nucleotides match TRBD1. This CDR3 has 13 residues. CDR1 and CDR2 from the germline V gene are SGHTA and FQGTGA. V lost 3 bases, J lost 6 bases, and 4 bases stayed unmatched. The CDR3 coding sequence is TGTGCCAGCAGCTTGACAGGGATGGCTGAAGCTTTCTTT. Translation: CASSLTGMAEAFF.

The table lists this clonotype with a few counts. The V gene is TRBV2, the J gene TRBJ1-5, with 7 bases aligning to TRBD1. The J segment lost 8 bases and the V segment lost 6 bases, leaving 13 bases of the junction unmatched. The CDR3 runs 15 residues. CDR1 and CDR2 (germline): SNHLY, FYNNEI. This chain's CDR3 is CASRGPGQRSEPQHF. CDR3 DNA: TGTGCCAGCAGGGGACCGGGACAGCGTTCCGAGCCCCAGCATTTT. The full variable domain, its missing parts supplied by reference TRBV2 and TRBJ1-5, is EPEVTQTPSHQVTQMGQEVILRCVPISNHLYFYWYRQILGQKVEFLVSFYNNEISEKSEIFDDQFSVERPDGSNFTLKIRSTKLEDSAMYFCASRGPGQRSEPQHFGDGTRLSIL.

The chain has TRBV2 and TRBJ1-2; tentatively, D is TRBD1 (6 bases). The CDR3 contains 15 residues. Looked up from germline, CDR1 is SNHLY and CDR2 is FYNNEI. Trimming removed 0 bases at V and 8 bases at J, with 16 bases between. CDR3 nucleotide sequence: TGTGCCAGCAGTGAAGCGGGCCGGGGGGGCTACGGCTACACCTTC. Its protein product is CASSEAGRGGYGYTF.

V is TRBV28 and J is TRBJ2-1; D uncertain. Deletions cut 5 bases from V and 6 bases from J, with 8 bases between. The CDR3 length is 12 residues. Germline V lookup: CDR1 MDHEN, CDR2 SYDVKM. The chain's CDR3 is CASSITPNEQFF. The CDR3 region has the DNA TGTGCCAGCAGTATAACACCCAATGAGCAGTTCTTC. The complete variable domain, with remaining parts taken from reference TRBV28 and TRBJ2-1, reads DVKVTQSSRYLVKRTGEKVFLECVQDMDHENMFWYRQDPGLGLRLIYFSYDVKMKEKGDIPEGYSVSREKKERFSLILESASTNQTSMYLCASSITPNEQFFGPGTRLTVL.

This clonotype was counted only a few times. The chain recombines TRBV7-9 with TRBJ2-6; the D is unclear. The germline V gene encodes CDR1 SEHNR and CDR2 FQNEAQ (reference sequence). V lost 11 bases and J 0 bases, leaving 11 bases between the germline ends. This CDR3 contains 14 residues. The CDR3: CASKMGSGANVLTF. In DNA form, the CDR3 reads TGTGCCTCTAAAATGGGCTCTGGGGCCAACGTCCTGACTTTC. The whole variable domain, filled in from reference TRBV7-9 and TRBJ2-6, reads DTGVSQNPRHKITKRGQNVTFRCDPISEHNRLYWYRQTLGQGPEFLTYFQNEAQLEKSRLLSDRFSAERPKGSFSTLEIQRTEQGDSAMYLCASKMGSGANVLTFGAGSRLTVL.

This clonotype was observed a handful of times. The rearrangement uses TRBV5-1 and TRBJ2-7, with 14 bases aligning to TRBD2. Germline lookup yields CDR1 SGHRS and CDR2 YFSETQ. The CDR3 has 18 residues. Trimming at V came to 7 bases and at J to 2 bases, leaving 14 bases not matched to a gene. CDR3 region: CASSRSGTSGSFAYEQYF. The CDR3 DNA follows: TGCGCCAGCTCCCGATCCGGGACTAGCGGGAGTTTCGCCTACGAGCAGTACTTC.

V is TRBV29-1 and J is TRBJ1-2, with a tentative D call TRBD1 (5 bases). The germline CDR1 and CDR2 sequences are SQVTM and ANQGSEA. This CDR3 comprises 13 residues. V gave up 4 bases and J gave up 4 bases, with 13 bases separating them. CDR3 in DNA: TGCAGCGTTGGAACAGGAACTTCCTATGGCTACACCTTC. As protein: CSVGTGTSYGYTF.

This clonotype occurred a few times. The V gene is TRBV12-5, the J gene TRBJ2-5; D possibly corresponds to TRBD1 (6 bases). The germline V and J ends were trimmed by 6 bases and 1 base, with 12 bases remaining between them. The CDR3 runs to 14 residues. CDR1 is LGHNT and CDR2 is FRNRAP in the germline V gene. The DNA of the CDR3 is TGTGCTAGTGGCCGTAGACAGGTCCAAGAGACCCAGTACTTC. Translating gives CASGRRQVQETQYF.

In nucleotides, the CDR3 is TGCGCCAGCAGCTGGGGAGGGCGGAACACCGGGGAGCTGTTTTTT. Protein sequence: CASSWGGRNTGELFF. The gene calls are TRBV5-1 and TRBJ2-2; 7 nucleotides agree with TRBD2. The CDR3 covers 15 residues. Trimming at V came to 3 bases and at J to 1 base, leaving 3 bases not matched to a gene. CDR1 is SGHRS and CDR2 is YFSETQ in the germline V gene.

V and J are TRBV11-2 and TRBJ2-3; possibly TRBD1 or TRBD2 for D (5 bases each). The CDR3 is 14 residues long. The V gene lost 3 bases and the J gene lost 2 bases, with 9 bases spanning the gap. Germline lookup yields CDR1 SGHAT and CDR2 FQNNGV. Here the CDR3 DNA reads TGTGCCAGCAGCTTCGAGGGGCTCACAGATACGCAGTATTTT. It codes for CASSFEGLTDTQYF.

The chain joins TRBV24-1 to TRBJ2-3; 13 nucleotides align to TRBD2. The germline V gene has CDR1 KGHDR and CDR2 SFDVKD. This CDR3 contains 17 residues. V was clipped by 5 bases and J by 5 bases; unmatched bases: 9. In nucleotides, the CDR3 is TGTGCCACCAGTGGAGCTACGGGACTAGCGGGGTTAGATACGCAGTATTTT. As protein: CATSGATGLAGLDTQYF.

This clonotype came up a few times. V usage is TRBV27 and J usage is TRBJ1-2; 7 bases are shared with TRBD1. Trimming removed 10 bases from V and 3 bases from J; junction bases left unmatched: 17. The CDR3 totals 16 residues. Per germline, CDR1 MNHEY and CDR2 SMNVEV (reference sequence). CDR3 coding DNA: TGTGCCAACCAGAACAGGGGACGCCAGCCAGACTATGGCTACACCTTC. It codes for CANQNRGRQPDYGYTF.

The chain uses TRBV20-1 and TRBJ2-1; 9 bases map to TRBD2. Germline CDR1 DFQATT, CDR2 SNEGSKA (reference sequence). The CDR3 is 16 amino acids. CDR3 in DNA: TGCATGCCCGGGACTAGCAACGTAAAGGCCTACAATGAGCAGTTCTTC. Translating it yields CMPGTSNVKAYNEQFF.

CDR3 sequence (DNA): TGTGCCAGCAGGCCTCCTTCCGGACTAGACTACGAGCAGTACTTC. It translates to CASRPPSGLDYEQYF. The chain uses TRBV7-2 and TRBJ2-5; the match to TRBD2 covers 7 bases. TRBJ2-7 explains the end of the DNA better; the J call may be wrong. Germline V gene data show CDR1 as SGHTA and CDR2 as FQGNSA. This CDR3 has 15 residues.

As to this clonotype: One end of the junction varies from germline; a read error may be responsible. The chain links TRBV5-4 to TRBJ2-5; D is perhaps TRBD1 or TRBD2 (5 bases each). The CDR3 has 15 residues. Germline CDR1 reads SGHNT; CDR2 reads YYREEE (reference sequence). Here the CDR3 reads CASSPGRGTEETQYF. For the CDR3, the DNA is TGCGCCAGCAGCCCAGGTCGGGGCACTGAAGAGACCCAGTACTTC.

The gene calls are TRBV7-9 and TRBJ2-5; D is perhaps TRBD1 or TRBD2 (5 bases each). The CDR3 consists of 15 residues. CDR1 and CDR2 from the germline V gene are SEHNR and FQNEAQ (reference sequence). V was trimmed by 5 bases and J by 3 bases, leaving 16 bases between them. The CDR3 loop reads CASSPGTLEEETQYF. CDR3 bases: TGTGCCAGCAGCCCCGGGACCCTAGAGGAAGAGACCCAGTACTTC.

This rearrangement joins TRBV7-9 to TRBJ2-2; 7 bases agree with TRBD2. V was pared by 8 bases and J by 1 base, with 7 bases of the junction left unmatched. The germline V gene has CDR1 SEHNR and CDR2 FQNEAQ (reference sequence). The CDR3 is made up of 15 amino acids. The CDR3 DNA reads TGTGCCAGCGGGCCGGGGGGTCTGAACACCGGGGAGCTGTTTTTT. Amino acids: CASGPGGLNTGELFF.

The chain has TRBV2 and TRBJ1-4; D gene unclear. CDR3 length: 13 amino acids. V lost 5 bases and J 4 bases, leaving 8 bases between the germline ends. Per the germline V gene, CDR1 is SNHLY and CDR2 is FYNNEI. Written as DNA, the CDR3 is TGTGCCAGCAGTAGCCTGAATAATGAAAAACTGTTTTTT. Its protein product is CASSSLNNEKLFF. Complete variable domain (other parts from reference TRBV2 and TRBJ1-4): EPEVTQTPSHQVTQMGQEVILRCVPISNHLYFYWYRQILGQKVEFLVSFYNNEISEKSEIFDDQFSVERPDGSNFTLKIRSTKLEDSAMYFCASSSLNNEKLFFGSGTQLSVL.

This chain uses TRBV4-2 with TRBJ1-4; a weak D match, TRBD1 (5 bases). The CDR3 sequence is 15 residues long. The V end lost 0 bases, the J end lost 4 bases, and 9 bases lay between the germline ends. CDR1 is LGHNA, CDR2 YNFKEQ, per germline. This CDR3 is CASSQEPGDNEKLFF. The CDR3 bases are TGTGCCAGCAGCCAAGAACCGGGGGATAATGAAAAACTGTTTTTT.

This clonotype appeared once. The conserved closing phenylalanine or tryptophan is absent in this CDR3, likely reflecting a read error. The genes are TRBV20-1 and TRBJ2-4; D call uncertain. CDR1 and CDR2 (germline): DFQATT, SNEGSKA (reference sequence). The CDR3 is made up of 13 amino acids. V was clipped by 7 bases and J by 2 bases, with 12 bases between them. CDR3 DNA sequence: TGCAGTGGGGGTGTAGTGTCCAAAAACATTCAGTACTAC. Its protein product is CSGGVVSKNIQYY.

This clonotype appeared a few times. This rearrangement joins TRBV14 to TRBJ2-7; a weak D match, TRBD2 (5 bases). With 4 bases removed from V and 6 bases from J, the gap between germline ends came to 13 bases. CDR3 length equals 13 residues. Germline V gene sequence: CDR1 SGHDN, CDR2 FVKESK. DNA for the CDR3: TGTGCCAGCAGCCGCGAGTTCCTAGCCGAGCAGTACTTC. Translation: CASSREFLAEQYF.

The chain employs TRBV24-1 and TRBJ2-5, with TRBD1 identical over 9 bases. The germline gives CDR1 KGHDR, CDR2 SFDVKD. V shed 9 bases, J shed 8 bases, and the junction held 9 bases outside the gene matches. This CDR3 region has 13 residues. The CDR3 DNA sequence: TGTGCCACCGCCTCATCGGGACAGGGTACCCAGTACTTC. It yields the protein CATASSGQGTQYF.

V is TRBV29-1 and J is TRBJ1-2; D may be TRBD1 (5 bases). With 3 bases removed from V and 6 bases from J, the gap between germline ends came to 14 bases. Germline V gives CDR1 SQVTM, CDR2 ANQGSEA. The CDR3 sequence is 13 residues long. CDR3 bases: TGCAGCGTTGATTGGGCCAGGGCCCATGGCTACACCTTC. It specifies CSVDWARAHGYTF.

This clonotype has a handful of counts. The rearrangement joins TRBV5-1 to TRBJ1-2; D is possibly TRBD1 (5 bases). The V gene lost 1 base and the J gene lost 0 bases, with 10 bases spanning the gap. Germline CDR1 SGHRS, CDR2 YFSETQ. The CDR3 consists of 15 residues. In DNA, the CDR3 is TGCGCCAGCAGCTTGTCGGGGACCCCTAACTATGGCTACACCTTC. It translates to CASSLSGTPNYGYTF.

As for this clonotype: At one end, the junction sequence differs from germline, possibly due to a read error. The chain is built from TRBV12-3 or TRBV12-4 and TRBJ2-7; D is perhaps TRBD2 (5 bases). There are 15 residues in the CDR3. The CDR3 protein is CASSFASGPSYKQYF. As DNA, the CDR3 is TGTGCCAGCAGTTTTGCCAGCGGACCCTCCTACAAGCAGTACTTC.

This clonotype was found a few times. The V and J genes are TRBV4-2 and TRBJ1-6; D call uncertain. Per the germline V gene, CDR1 is LGHNA and CDR2 is YNFKEQ. This CDR3 region has 17 residues. V dropped 2 bases and J dropped 7 bases, with 18 bases sitting between them. In nucleotides, the CDR3 is TGTGCCAGCAGCCAACTACCGGAACAGTCCTTAAATTCACCCCTCCACTTT. Encoded protein: CASSQLPEQSLNSPLHF.

This clonotype was detected only a few times. The gene calls are TRBV20-1 and TRBJ2-7, with TRBD1 as a possible D gene (5 bases). Per germline, CDR1 DFQATT and CDR2 SNEGSKA (reference sequence). This CDR3 region has 13 residues. V was cut by 5 bases and J by 2 bases, with 13 bases left in between. This chain's CDR3 is CSARLTATYEQYF. The CDR3 DNA is TGCAGTGCTCGCCTGACAGCCACCTACGAGCAGTACTTC.

V gene TRBV5-1 combines with J gene TRBJ1-1; D may be TRBD1 (5 bases). Per germline, CDR1 SGHRS and CDR2 YFSETQ. The CDR3 runs 14 residues. Trimming took off 5 bases at V and 0 bases at J, with 11 bases between the two ends. CDR3 sequence (DNA): TGCGCCAGCAGACCGGGACCCGTGAACACTGAAGCTTTCTTT. Translating gives CASRPGPVNTEAFF.